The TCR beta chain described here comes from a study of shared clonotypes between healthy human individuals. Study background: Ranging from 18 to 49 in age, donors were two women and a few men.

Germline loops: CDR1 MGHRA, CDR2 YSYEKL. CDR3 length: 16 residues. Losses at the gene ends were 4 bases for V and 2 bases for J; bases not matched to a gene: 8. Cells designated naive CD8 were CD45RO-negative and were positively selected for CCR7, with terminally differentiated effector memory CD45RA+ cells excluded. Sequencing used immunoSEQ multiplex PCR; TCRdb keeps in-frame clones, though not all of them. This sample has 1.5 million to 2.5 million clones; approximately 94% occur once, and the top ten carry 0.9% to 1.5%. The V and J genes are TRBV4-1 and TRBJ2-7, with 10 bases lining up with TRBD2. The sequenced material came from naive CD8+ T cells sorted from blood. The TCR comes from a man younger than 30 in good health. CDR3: CASSPSSAGGPYEQYF. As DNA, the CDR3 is TGCGCCAGCAGCCCCAGCTCAGCGGGAGGGCCCTACGAGCAGTACTTC.